Shown below are 3 T cell receptor beta chains from a single sample sequenced in a study of T cells after yellow fever vaccination. One entry per CDR3 protein results from TCRdb running MiXCR on the 5' RACE reads. The sample contains more than 450,000 distinct CDR3 sequences, 20% to 25% of which appear only once. The sample was PBMCs, taken approximately 22 days after the first yellow fever vaccination. The origin of the receptors is a man aged 18 to 30 who received the YFV17D yellow fever vaccine.

This rearrangement joins TRBV20-1 to TRBJ1-4, with TRBD1 matching over 10 bases. This CDR3 spans 15 amino acids. Per the germline V gene, CDR1 is DFQATT and CDR2 is SNEGSKA (reference sequence). V trimming: 2 bases; J trimming: 7 bases; junction bases outside the gene matches: 7. Here the CDR3 DNA reads TGCAGTGCTAGACCCCGGGACAGGGGTGGTGAAAAACTGTTTTTT. Its protein product is CSARPRDRGGEKLFF.

This clonotype occurred a few times. The rearrangement uses TRBV10-3 and TRBJ2-3; a possible D gene is TRBD2 (6 bases). Trimming took off 8 bases at V and 1 base at J, with 16 bases between the two ends. Germline V gene data show CDR1 as ENHRY and CDR2 as SYGVKD. The CDR3 is 15 residues long. Written as DNA, the CDR3 is TGTGCCATCGCTGGGGGGTCAGGGCGCACAGATACGCAGTATTTT. This codes for CAIAGGSGRTDTQYF.

This clonotype appeared a few times. The gene calls are TRBV5-4 and TRBJ2-1; 10 positions match TRBD1. Trimming cost V 3 bases and J 4 bases; bases outside gene matches: 7. The CDR3 contains 16 residues. Germline CDR1 reads SGHNT; CDR2 reads YYREEE (reference sequence). The DNA for the CDR3 is TGTGCCAGCAGCTGGGGGACAGGGGAAATTTACAATGAGCAGTTCTTC. It is translated as CASSWGTGEIYNEQFF.